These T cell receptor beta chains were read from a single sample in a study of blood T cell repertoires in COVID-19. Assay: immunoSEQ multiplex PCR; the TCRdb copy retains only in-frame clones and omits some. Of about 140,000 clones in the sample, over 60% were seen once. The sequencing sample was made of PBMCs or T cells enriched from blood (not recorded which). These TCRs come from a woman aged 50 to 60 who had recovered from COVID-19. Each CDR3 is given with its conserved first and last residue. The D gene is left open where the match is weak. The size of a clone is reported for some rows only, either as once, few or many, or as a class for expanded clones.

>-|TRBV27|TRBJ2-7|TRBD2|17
CASSPYPSAGGPGEQYF
TGTGCCAGCAGTCCGTACCCCTCAGCGGGAGGGCCTGGAGAGCAGTACTTC
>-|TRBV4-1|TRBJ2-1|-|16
CASSRISPPLRNEQFF
TGCGCCAGCAGCCGAATAAGCCCCCCGCTGAGGAATGAGCAGTTCTTC
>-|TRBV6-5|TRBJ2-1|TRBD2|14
CASSYGLTSDEQFF
TGTGCCAGCAGCTATGGGTTGACTAGCGATGAGCAGTTCTTC
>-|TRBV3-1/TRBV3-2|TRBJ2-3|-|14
CASSQDYRTDTQYF
TGTGCCAGCAGCCAAGACTACCGCACAGATACGCAGTATTTT
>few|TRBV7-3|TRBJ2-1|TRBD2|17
CASSSRTSGRAIDEQFF
TGTGCCAGCAGCTCTCGTACTAGCGGGAGGGCCATCGATGAGCAGTTCTTC
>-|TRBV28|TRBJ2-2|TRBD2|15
CASSLQSGRTGELFF
TGTGCCAGCAGTCTACAGAGCGGGAGAACCGGGGAGCTGTTTTTT
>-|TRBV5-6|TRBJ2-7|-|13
CASSLGPPGEQYF
TGTGCCAGCAGTTTGGGACCTCCGGGCGAGCAGTACTTC
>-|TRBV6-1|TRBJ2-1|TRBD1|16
CASSGYRDRAYNEQFF
TGTGCCAGCAGTGGGTACCGGGACAGGGCCTACAATGAGCAGTTCTTC
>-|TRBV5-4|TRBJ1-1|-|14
CASSPAGVTTEAFF
TGTGCCAGCAGCCCCGCAGGGGTAACCACTGAAGCTTTCTTT
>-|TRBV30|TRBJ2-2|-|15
CAWSRDSANTGELFF
TGTGCCTGGAGCCGGGACTCAGCGAACACCGGGGAGCTGTTTTTT
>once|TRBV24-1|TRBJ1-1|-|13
CATSLSGSTEAFF
TGTGCCACCAGTCTCTCAGGATCCACTGAAGCTTTCTTT
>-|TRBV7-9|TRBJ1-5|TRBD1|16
CASSLGQGDSNQPQHF
TGTGCCAGCAGCTTAGGACAGGGTGACAGCAATCAGCCCCAGCATTTT
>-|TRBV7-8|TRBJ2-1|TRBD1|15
CASSHRDRVYNEQFF
TGTGCCAGCAGCCATCGGGACAGGGTATACAATGAGCAGTTCTTC
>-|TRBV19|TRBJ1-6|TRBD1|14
CASSVTGNNSPLHF
TGTGCCAGTAGTGTGACAGGGAATAATTCACCCCTCCACTTT
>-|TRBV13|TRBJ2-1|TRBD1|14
CASRKSGTGAQQFF
TGTGCCAGCAGAAAATCCGGGACAGGGGCTCAGCAGTTCTTC
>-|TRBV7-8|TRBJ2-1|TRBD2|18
CASSLAPGRDNIYNEQFF
TGTGCCAGCAGCTTAGCCCCGGGGAGGGATAATATCTACAATGAGCAGTTCTTC
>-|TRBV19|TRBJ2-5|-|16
CASSIGSGVYQETQYF
TGTGCCAGTAGTATTGGGTCAGGGGTGTACCAAGAGACCCAGTACTTC
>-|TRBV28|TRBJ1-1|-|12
CASSLLAGEAFF
TGTGCCAGCAGTTTATTGGCAGGTGAAGCTTTCTTT
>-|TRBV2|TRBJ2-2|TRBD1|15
CASTATGEKVGELFF
TGTGCCAGCACGGCCACAGGGGAAAAGGTCGGGGAGCTGTTTTTT
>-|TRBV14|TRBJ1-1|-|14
CASSQSTVNTEAFF
TGTGCCAGCAGCCAAAGCACCGTGAACACTGAAGCTTTCTTT
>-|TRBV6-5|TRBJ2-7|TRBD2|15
CASRYKTSGAYEQYF
TGTGCCAGCAGATATAAGACTAGCGGCGCCTACGAGCAGTACTTC
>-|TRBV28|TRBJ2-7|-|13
CASTWDTRYEQYF
TGTGCCAGCACCTGGGACACCCGCTACGAGCAGTACTTC
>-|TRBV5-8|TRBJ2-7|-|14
CASSLVQVSYEQYF
TGTGCCAGCAGCTTGGTGCAGGTTTCCTACGAGCAGTACTTC
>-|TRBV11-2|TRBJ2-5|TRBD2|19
CASSLKGLAGAHPQETQYF
TGTGCCAGCAGCCTCAAGGGACTAGCGGGGGCCCACCCACAAGAGACCCAGTACTTC
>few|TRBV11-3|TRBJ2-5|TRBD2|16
CASSPSRTGGVETQYF
TGTGCCAGCAGCCCTTCGAGAACGGGGGGGGTAGAGACCCAGTACTTC
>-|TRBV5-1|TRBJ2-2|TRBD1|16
CASSFVGTGNTGELFF
TGCGCCAGCAGCTTCGTGGGGACAGGGAACACCGGGGAGCTGTTTTTT
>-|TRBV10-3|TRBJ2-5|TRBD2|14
CATRPSSGGETQYF
TGTGCCACCCGACCCTCTAGCGGCGGGGAGACCCAGTACTTC
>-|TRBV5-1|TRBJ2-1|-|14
CASSLGSRYNEQFF
TGCGCCAGCAGCTTGGGATCGCGGTACAATGAGCAGTTCTTC
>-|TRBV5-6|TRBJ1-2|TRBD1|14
CASSLFQGAKGYTF
TGTGCCAGCAGCTTGTTTCAGGGGGCGAAAGGCTACACCTTC
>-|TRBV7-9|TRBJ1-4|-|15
CASSLERGTNEKLFF
TGTGCCAGCAGCTTAGAAAGGGGGACTAATGAAAAACTGTTTTTT
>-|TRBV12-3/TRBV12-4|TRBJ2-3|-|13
CASSFARADTQYF
TGTGCCAGCAGTTTCGCTAGAGCAGATACGCAGTATTTT
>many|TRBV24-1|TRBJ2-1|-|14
CATSGGYTYNEQFF
TGTGCCACCAGTGGCGGCTACACCTACAATGAGCAGTTCTTC
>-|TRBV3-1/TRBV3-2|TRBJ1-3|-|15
CASSSRQVSGNTIYF
TGTGCCAGCAGCTCCCGACAGGTCTCTGGAAACACCATATATTTT
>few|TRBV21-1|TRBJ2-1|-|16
CASSKRPGLATGEQFF
TGTGCCAGCAGCAAAAGGCCGGGACTAGCGACCGGTGAGCAGTTCTTC
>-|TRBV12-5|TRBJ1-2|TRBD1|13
CAKPRGTNYGYTF
TGTGCTAAGCCCAGGGGGACTAACTATGGCTACACCTTC
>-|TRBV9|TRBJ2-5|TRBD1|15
CASSVGTGGHETQYF
TGTGCCAGCAGCGTAGGGACAGGGGGACACGAGACCCAGTACTTC
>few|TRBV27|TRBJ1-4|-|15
CASSLLRARNEKLFF
TGTGCCAGCAGTTTATTGAGGGCCCGGAATGAAAAACTGTTTTTT
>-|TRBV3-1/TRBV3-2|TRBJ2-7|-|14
CASSQGRTGYEQYF
TGTGCCAGCAGCCAAGGAAGAACGGGCTACGAGCAGTACTTC
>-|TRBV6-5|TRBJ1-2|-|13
CASTRTESYGYTF
TGTGCCAGCACTAGGACTGAATCCTATGGCTACACCTTC
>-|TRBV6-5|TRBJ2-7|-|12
CASSLQGYEQYF
TGTGCCAGCAGTTTACAGGGCTACGAGCAGTACTTC
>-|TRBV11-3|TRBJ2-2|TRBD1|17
CASSLPTGGLDTGELFF
TGTGCCAGCAGCTTACCGACAGGGGGCTTGGACACCGGGGAGCTGTTTTTT
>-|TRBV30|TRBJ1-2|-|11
CAWIRGDGYTF
TGTGCCTGGATAAGAGGCGATGGCTACACCTTC
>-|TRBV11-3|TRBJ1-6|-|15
CASSAGTQQPSPLHF
TGTGCCAGCAGCGCAGGGACACAGCAGCCCTCACCCCTCCACTTT
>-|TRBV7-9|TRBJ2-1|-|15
CASSLASGQNNEQFF
TGTGCCAGCAGCTTAGCGTCAGGGCAGAACAATGAGCAGTTCTTC
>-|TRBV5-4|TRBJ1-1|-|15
CASSLAEGRGTEAFF
TGTGCCAGCAGCTTGGCGGAGGGCCGGGGCACTGAAGCTTTCTTT
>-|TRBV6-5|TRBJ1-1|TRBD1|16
CASSYRDRGLYTEAFF
TGTGCCAGCAGTTACAGGGACAGGGGCCTATACACTGAAGCTTTCTTT
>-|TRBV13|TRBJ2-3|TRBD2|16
CASSARLAGDTDTQYF
TGTGCCAGCAGCGCCCGACTAGCGGGAGACACAGATACGCAGTATTTT
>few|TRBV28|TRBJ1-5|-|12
CASRRLNQPQHF
TGTGCCAGTAGGAGGCTCAATCAGCCCCAGCATTTT
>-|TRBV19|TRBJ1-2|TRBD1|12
CASRQGANGYTF
TGTGCCAGCAGACAGGGGGCGAATGGCTACACCTTC
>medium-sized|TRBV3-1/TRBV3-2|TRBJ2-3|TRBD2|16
CASSQDFGGGTDTQYF
TGTGCCAGCAGCCAAGATTTCGGGGGGGGCACAGATACGCAGTATTTT
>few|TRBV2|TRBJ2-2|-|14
CASSVYSGPGELFF
TGTGCCAGCTCGGTCTACAGCGGTCCCGGGGAGCTGTTTTTT
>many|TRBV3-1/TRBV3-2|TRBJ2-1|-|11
CASSIQGEQFF
TGTGCCAGCAGCATTCAGGGGGAGCAGTTCTTC
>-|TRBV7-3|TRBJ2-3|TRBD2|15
CASSSGLVSPDTQYF
TGTGCCAGCAGCTCTGGACTAGTTAGCCCAGATACGCAGTATTTT
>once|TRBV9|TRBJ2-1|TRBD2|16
CASSVGGLAGYNEQFF
TGTGCCAGCAGCGTAGGTGGACTAGCGGGATACAATGAGCAGTTCTTC
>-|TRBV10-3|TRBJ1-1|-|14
CAISESTGGDEAFF
TGTGCCATCAGTGAGTCGACTGGTGGTGATGAAGCTTTCTTT
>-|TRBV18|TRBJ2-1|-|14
CASSRMIREDEQFF
TGTGCCAGCTCACGGATGATCAGGGAAGACGAGCAGTTCTTC
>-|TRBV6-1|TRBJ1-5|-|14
CASSEAYSNQPQHF
TGTGCCAGCAGTGAAGCGTATAGCAATCAGCCCCAGCATTTT
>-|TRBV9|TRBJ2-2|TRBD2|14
CASSGLAATGELFF
TGTGCCAGCAGCGGACTAGCCGCCACCGGGGAGCTGTTTTTT